This T cell receptor beta chain was captured by sequencing in a study of cytomegalovirus exposure and HLA in healthy donors. Comments on this clone: No antigen is known for it.

This CDR3 is 14 amino acids long. Unmatched junction bases numbered 5, after V lost 4 bases and J lost 3 bases. The V gene's germline CDR1 is SGDLS and CDR2 YYNGEE. Study observations and caveats: Associated with HLA alleles at 0.05 false discovery rate in a later analysis were some 18,000 TCR beta sequences. Reportedly, a later analysis found an Asian-associated ancestry cluster had fewer N-insertions than the roughly 700-donor mean.

The PCR employed 60 Vbeta primers together with 13 Jbeta primers. Source study methods: In a later analysis, roughly 86 million unique TCR beta chains included roughly 11 million shared by two or more donors. The method was immunoSEQ multiplex PCR; TCRdb's version includes in-frame clones alone and lacks a portion of them. The D gene and trimming were derived from the DNA, and the V and J assignments and clone size from that table. The table shows approximately 70,000 clones, with over 60% occurring only once. Though nominally healthy at sampling, donors likely had unrecorded immune exposures. J is TRBJ2-5 and V is TRBV9; 8 positions match TRBD1. Specimen: PBMCs. This TCR was sampled from a man aged 35-49 years in good health and CMV-seropositive. The CDR3 spells CASSPQDREETQYF. CDR3 DNA: TGTGCCAGCAGCCCTCAGGACAGGGAAGAGACCCAGTACTTC.